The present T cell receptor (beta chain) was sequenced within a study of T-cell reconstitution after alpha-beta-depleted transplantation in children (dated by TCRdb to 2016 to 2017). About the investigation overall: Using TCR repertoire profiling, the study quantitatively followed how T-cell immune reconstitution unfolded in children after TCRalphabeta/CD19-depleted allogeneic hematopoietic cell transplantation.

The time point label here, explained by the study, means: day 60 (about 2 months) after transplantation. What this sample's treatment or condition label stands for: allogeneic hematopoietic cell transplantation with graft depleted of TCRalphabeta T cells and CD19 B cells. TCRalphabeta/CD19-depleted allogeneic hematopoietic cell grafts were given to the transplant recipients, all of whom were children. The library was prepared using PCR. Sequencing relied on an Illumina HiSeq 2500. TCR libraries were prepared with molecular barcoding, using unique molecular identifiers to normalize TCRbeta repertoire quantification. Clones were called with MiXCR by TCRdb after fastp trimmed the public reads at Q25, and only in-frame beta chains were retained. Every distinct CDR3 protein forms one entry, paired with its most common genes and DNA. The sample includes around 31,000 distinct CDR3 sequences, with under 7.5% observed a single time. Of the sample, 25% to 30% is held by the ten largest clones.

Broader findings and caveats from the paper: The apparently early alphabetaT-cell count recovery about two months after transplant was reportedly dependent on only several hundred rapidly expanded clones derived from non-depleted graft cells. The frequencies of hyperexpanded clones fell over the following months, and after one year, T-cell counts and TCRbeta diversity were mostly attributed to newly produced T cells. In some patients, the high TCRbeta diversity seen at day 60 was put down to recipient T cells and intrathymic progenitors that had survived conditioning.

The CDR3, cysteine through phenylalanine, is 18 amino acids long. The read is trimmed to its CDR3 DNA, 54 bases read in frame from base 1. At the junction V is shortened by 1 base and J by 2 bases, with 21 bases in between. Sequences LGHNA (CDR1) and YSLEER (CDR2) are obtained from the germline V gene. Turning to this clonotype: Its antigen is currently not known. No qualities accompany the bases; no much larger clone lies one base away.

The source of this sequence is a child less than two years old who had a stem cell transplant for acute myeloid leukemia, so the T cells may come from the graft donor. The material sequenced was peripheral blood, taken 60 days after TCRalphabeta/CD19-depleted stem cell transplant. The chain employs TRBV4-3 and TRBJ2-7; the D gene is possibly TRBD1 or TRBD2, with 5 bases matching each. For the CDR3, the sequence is CASSQAVVGARGAYEQYF. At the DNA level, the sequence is TGCGCCAGCAGCCAAGCAGTAGTAGGAGCGAGGGGAGCCTACGAGCAGTACTTC.